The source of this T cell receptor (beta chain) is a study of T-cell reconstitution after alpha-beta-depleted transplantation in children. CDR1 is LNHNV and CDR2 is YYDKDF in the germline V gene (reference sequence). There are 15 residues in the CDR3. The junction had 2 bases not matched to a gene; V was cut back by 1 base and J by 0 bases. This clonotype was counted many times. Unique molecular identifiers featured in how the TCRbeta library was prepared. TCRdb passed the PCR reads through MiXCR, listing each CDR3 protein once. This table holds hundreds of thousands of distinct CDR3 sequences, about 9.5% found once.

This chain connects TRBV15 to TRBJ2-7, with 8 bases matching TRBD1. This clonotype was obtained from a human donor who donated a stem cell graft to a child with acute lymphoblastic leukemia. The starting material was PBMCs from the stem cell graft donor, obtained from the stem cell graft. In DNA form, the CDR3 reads TGTGCCACCAGCAGAGCAGGGGGCAGCTCCTACGAGCAGTACTTC. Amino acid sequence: CATSRAGGSSYEQYF.